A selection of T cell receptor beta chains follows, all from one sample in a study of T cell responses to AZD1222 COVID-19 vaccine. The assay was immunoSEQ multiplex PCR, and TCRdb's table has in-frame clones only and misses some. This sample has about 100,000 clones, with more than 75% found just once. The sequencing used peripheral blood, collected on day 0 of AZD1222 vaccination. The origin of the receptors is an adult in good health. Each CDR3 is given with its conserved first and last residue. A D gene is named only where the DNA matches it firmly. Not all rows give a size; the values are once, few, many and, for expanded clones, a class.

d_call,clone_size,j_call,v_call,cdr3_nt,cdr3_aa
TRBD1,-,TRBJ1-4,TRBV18,TGTGCCAGCTCACCGACAGGGCCTAATGAAAAACTGTTTTTT,CASSPTGPNEKLFF
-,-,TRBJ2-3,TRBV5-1,TGCGCCAGCAGCTTCCAGGGACTTAGCACAGATACGCAGTATTTT,CASSFQGLSTDTQYF
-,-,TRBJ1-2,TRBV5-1,TGCGCCAGCAGCTTGGAGGGAGGCATTGCCACCTCCTATGGCTACACCTTC,CASSLEGGIATSYGYTF
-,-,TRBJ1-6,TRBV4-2,TGTGCCAGCAGCCAAGATCTCTCGGGACGAGGGGAAAGGCCCCTCCACTTT,CASSQDLSGRGERPLHF
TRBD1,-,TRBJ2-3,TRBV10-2,TGCGCCAGCAAGTCGGCAGGGGGATATGATACGCAGTATTTT,CASKSAGGYDTQYF
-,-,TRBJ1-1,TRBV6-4,TGTGCCAGCTTCCCCCAGATAGGGGAGGCTGAAGCTTTCTTT,CASFPQIGEAEAFF
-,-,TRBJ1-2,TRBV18,TGTGCCAGCTCATTGGGGGTCTCCTCTAACTATGGCTACACCTTC,CASSLGVSSNYGYTF
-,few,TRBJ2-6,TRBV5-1,TGCGCCAGCAGCTCGACAGCCTCTGGGGCCAACGTCCTGACTTTC,CASSSTASGANVLTF
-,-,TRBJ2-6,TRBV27,TGTGCCAGCAGTTTACAGTGGGGGTACAACGTCCTGACTTTC,CASSLQWGYNVLTF
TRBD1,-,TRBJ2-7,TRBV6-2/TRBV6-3,TGTGCCAGCAGTTGGGACAGGGCGACCGAGCAGTACTTC,CASSWDRATEQYF
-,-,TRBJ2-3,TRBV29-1,TGCAGCGTTGCCCCAGGCGGGACCACCAGGGGCACAGATACGCAGTATTTT,CSVAPGGTTRGTDTQYF
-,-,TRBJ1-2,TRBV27,TGTGCCAGCAGCCCCGTCAACGGTAACTATGGCTACACCTTC,CASSPVNGNYGYTF
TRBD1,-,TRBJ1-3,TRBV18,TGTGCCAGCTCACCAGAGGACAGGCACTCTGGAAACACCATATATTTT,CASSPEDRHSGNTIYF
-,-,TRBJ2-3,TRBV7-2,TGTGCCAGCAGCTTATCCGGTTCGAGCACAGATACGCAGTATTTT,CASSLSGSSTDTQYF
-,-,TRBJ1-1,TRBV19,TGTGCCAGTAGTATGAGGCGGGACACTGAAGCTTTCTTT,CASSMRRDTEAFF
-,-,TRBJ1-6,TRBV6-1,TGTGCCAGCAGTGAATGGGGGAGGAATTCACCCCTCCACTTT,CASSEWGRNSPLHF
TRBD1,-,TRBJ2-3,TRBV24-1,TGTGCCACCAGTCGACAGGGAAGGACAGATACGCAGTATTTT,CATSRQGRTDTQYF
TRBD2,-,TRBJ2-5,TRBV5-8,TGTGCCAGCGGGACTAGCGGGGGACAAGAGACCCAGTACTTC,CASGTSGGQETQYF
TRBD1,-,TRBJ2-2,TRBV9,TGTGCCAGCAGCGTAGGACAGGGGGCGAGCACCGGGGAGCTGTTTTTT,CASSVGQGASTGELFF
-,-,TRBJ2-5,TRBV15,TGTGCCACCAGCAATTCCCGTTCTCAAGAGACCCAGTACTTC,CATSNSRSQETQYF
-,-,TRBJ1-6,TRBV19,TGTGCCAGTAGTATTGGTTACCGGGCCTCCTATAATTCACCCCTCCACTTT,CASSIGYRASYNSPLHF
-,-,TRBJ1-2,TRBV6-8,TGTGCCAGCCCAGATCAGCTCGGCTATGGCTACACCTTC,CASPDQLGYGYTF
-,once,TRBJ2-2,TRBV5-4,TGTGCCAGCAGCTTGGTCTCGAACACCGGGGAGCTGTTTTTT,CASSLVSNTGELFF
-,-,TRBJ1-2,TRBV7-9,TGTGCCAGCAGCCTATCAGAGGGAAAGGGCTATGGCTACACCTTC,CASSLSEGKGYGYTF
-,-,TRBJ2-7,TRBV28,TGTGCCAGCAGTTTACCCCCCTTGGCGGGATTCCACGAGCAGTACTTC,CASSLPPLAGFHEQYF
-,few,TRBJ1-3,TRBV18,TGTGCCAGCTCACGAGGACAAACTGGAAACACCATATATTTT,CASSRGQTGNTIYF
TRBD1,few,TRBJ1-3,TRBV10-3,TGTGCCATCAAAGAACAGGGGGATGGAAACACCATATATTTT,CAIKEQGDGNTIYF
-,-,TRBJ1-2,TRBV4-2,TGTGCCAGCAGCCAAGGTCACACTGGCCAATATGGCTACACCTTC,CASSQGHTGQYGYTF
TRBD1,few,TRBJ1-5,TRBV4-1,TGCGCCAGCAGCCCGCAGGCAGGGGGCTATCAGCCCCAGCATTTT,CASSPQAGGYQPQHF
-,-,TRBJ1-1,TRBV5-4,TGTGCCAGCAGCCAGGGACCGGTGAACACTGAAGCTTTCTTT,CASSQGPVNTEAFF
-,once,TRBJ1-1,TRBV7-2,TGTGCCAGCAGCCGTAGGACAGTAAACACTGAAGCTTTCTTT,CASSRRTVNTEAFF
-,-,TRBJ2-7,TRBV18,TGTGCCAGCTCACCCAAAACAGGTGACTACGAGCAGTACTTC,CASSPKTGDYEQYF
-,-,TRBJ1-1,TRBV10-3,TGTGCCATCAGCGGACCGGGGGGCCTGAACACTGAAGCTTTCTTT,CAISGPGGLNTEAFF
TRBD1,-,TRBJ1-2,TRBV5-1,TGCGCCAGCAGCTTGTACGGAGGGGGCTATGGCTATGGCTACACCTTC,CASSLYGGGYGYGYTF
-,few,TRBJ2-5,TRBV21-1,TGTGCCAGCGAACCCCACTTGGAGGAGACCCAGTACTTC,CASEPHLEETQYF
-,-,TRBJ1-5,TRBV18,TGTGCCAGCTCACCGCTGGAGAATCAGCCCCAGCATTTT,CASSPLENQPQHF
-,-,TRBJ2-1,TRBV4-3,TGCGCCAGCAGCCATCATGGAACAGGACGATACAATGAGCAGTTCTTC,CASSHHGTGRYNEQFF
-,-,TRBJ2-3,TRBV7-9,TGTGCCGTGTCCAGGGGCACAGATACGCAGTATTTT,CAVSRGTDTQYF
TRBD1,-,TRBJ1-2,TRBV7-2,TGTGCCAGCAGCTTACATGTGGGGGCCAGGGGGCACTATGGCTACACCTTC,CASSLHVGARGHYGYTF
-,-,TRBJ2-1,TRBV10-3,TGTGCCATCACTGACTTGGGGAATGAGCAGTTCTTC,CAITDLGNEQFF
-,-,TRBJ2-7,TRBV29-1,TGCAGCGTCTCACAGGGAGACTCCTACGAGCAGTACTTC,CSVSQGDSYEQYF
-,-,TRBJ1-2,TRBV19,TGTGCCAGTACCGAACGTGGACGGCTGTTCCCTGGCTACACCTTC,CASTERGRLFPGYTF
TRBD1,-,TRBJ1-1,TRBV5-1,TGCGCCAGCAGCCGAGATTATACCGGGACAGGGGTTACTGAAGCTTTCTTT,CASSRDYTGTGVTEAFF
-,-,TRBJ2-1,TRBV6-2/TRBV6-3,TGTGCCAGCAGTCCGGACACATACAATGAGCAGTTCTTC,CASSPDTYNEQFF
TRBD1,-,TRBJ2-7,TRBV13,TGTGCCAGCAGCTTCCGACAGGGGACACCTCGGGAGCAGTACTTC,CASSFRQGTPREQYF